A selection of T cell receptor beta chains follows, all from one sample in a study of cytotoxic CD8 clonotypes in ibrutinib-treated CLL. Libraries were prepared by immunoSEQ multiplex PCR; TCRdb keeps only in-frame clonotypes and omits some of them. The repertoire consists of nearly 300,000 clones, with approximately 79% occurring once and the leading ten covering roughly 6%. The input for sequencing was PBMCs, taken at disease progression, from a patient treated with ibrutinib. The source is a human donor with chronic lymphocytic leukemia. The CDR3 runs from the conserved cysteine through the conserved F or W. The order of the fields is clone size, J gene, V gene, D gene, CDR3 protein, CDR3 DNA. A D gene is named only where the DNA matches it firmly. Clone size is stated in some rows and not others, as once, few, many or a class when expanded.

once TRBJ2-3 TRBV5-6 NA CASSYIPRTPSTDTQYF TGTGCCAGCAGCTATATTCCCAGAACTCCTAGCACAGATACGCAGTATTTT
NA TRBJ2-7 TRBV14 TRBD1 CASSLTGTGSRYEQYF TGTGCCAGCAGCCTGACGGGGACAGGATCGCGATACGAGCAGTACTTC
NA TRBJ2-1 TRBV27 NA CASSLSLANNEQFF TGTGCCAGCAGTTTAAGCCTAGCGAACAATGAGCAGTTCTTC
few TRBJ1-6 TRBV27 TRBD1 CASSFRGSYNSPLHF TGTGCCAGCAGCTTCAGGGGGTCCTATAATTCACCCCTCCACTTT
NA TRBJ2-7 TRBV9 TRBD2 CASSATSGRSGEQYF TGTGCCAGCAGCGCGACTAGCGGGAGATCGGGGGAGCAGTACTTC
NA TRBJ1-2 TRBV25-1 NA CASSEWAGNDYGYTF TGTGCCAGCAGTGAATGGGCAGGGAACGACTATGGCTACACCTTC
NA TRBJ1-2 TRBV9 NA CASSVGDKDEGYTF TGTGCCAGCAGCGTTGGGGACAAGGATGAGGGCTACACCTTC
once TRBJ2-2 TRBV5-6 NA CASSLVGLAGELFF TGTGCCAGCAGCTTGGTAGGGTTGGCCGGGGAGCTGTTTTTT
few TRBJ2-5 TRBV7-8 TRBD1 CASSLDLGGWGETQYF TGTGCCAGCAGCTTAGATTTAGGGGGCTGGGGAGAGACCCAGTACTTC
NA TRBJ2-1 TRBV5-4 TRBD2 CASSPSGSYYNEQFF TGTGCCAGCAGTCCTAGCGGGAGCTACTACAATGAGCAGTTCTTC
NA TRBJ1-2 TRBV6-5 NA CASPEPQSHYGYTF TGTGCCAGCCCAGAACCACAATCCCACTATGGCTACACCTTC
few TRBJ1-5 TRBV7-6 NA CASSLDHNQPQHF TGTGCCAGCAGCTTAGATCACAATCAGCCCCAGCATTTT
NA TRBJ2-1 TRBV5-1 NA CASAAMAGGAYNEQFF TGCGCCAGCGCGGCGATGGCGGGCGGGGCCTACAATGAGCAGTTCTTC
NA TRBJ2-3 TRBV19 NA CASSRRGIGTDTQYF TGTGCCAGTAGTCGTAGGGGGATCGGCACAGATACGCAGTATTTT
NA TRBJ1-3 TRBV4-1 NA CASSQDVRGSLGGNTIYF TGCGCCAGCAGCCAAGACGTGAGAGGTTCATTGGGAGGAAACACCATATATTTT